The clone carrying this TCR beta chain appeared a few times. The target antigen is unknown. The ends lost 2 bases at V and 1 base at J; junction bases unmatched: 6. The CDR3 runs 17 residues. Germline V gene lookup returns CDR1 SNHLY and CDR2 FYNNEI. The data derive from a study of PD-1 blockade in classical Hodgkin lymphoma. General study points: It was reported that newly diagnosed patients had less baseline TCR diversity than healthy donors. Nothing has yet pinned down what causes the repertoire differences, possibly disease activity or prior therapy.

Regarding time point: newly diagnosed, previously untreated cHL patient sample. Thawed PBMCs were subjected to magnetic negative selection, which yielded isolated CD8+ T cells. The authors used newly diagnosed, untreated classical Hodgkin lymphoma PBMCs as comparison. Sequencing used immunoSEQ multiplex PCR; TCRdb keeps in-frame clones, though not all of them. The profile shows about 4,200 clones, about 80% of them singletons. The sequencing input was CD8+ T cells from blood. The chain recombines TRBV2 with TRBJ2-4, with 9 bases matching TRBD2. The receptor's source is a human donor with classical Hodgkin lymphoma. The CDR3 spells CASSELGLAWAKNIQYF. Written as DNA, the CDR3 is TGTGCCAGCAGTGAACTGGGACTAGCTTGGGCCAAAAACATTCAGTACTTC.